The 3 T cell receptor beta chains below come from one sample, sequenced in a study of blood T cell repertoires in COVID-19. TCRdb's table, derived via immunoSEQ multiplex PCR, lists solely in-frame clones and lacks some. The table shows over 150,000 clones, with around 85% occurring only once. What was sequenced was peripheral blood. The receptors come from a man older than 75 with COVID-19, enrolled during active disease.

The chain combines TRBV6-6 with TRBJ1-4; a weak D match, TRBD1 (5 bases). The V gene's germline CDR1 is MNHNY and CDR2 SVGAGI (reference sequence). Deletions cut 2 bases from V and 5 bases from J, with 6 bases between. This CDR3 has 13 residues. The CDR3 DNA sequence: TGTGCCAGCAGTTACCGACAGAATGAAAAACTGTTTTTT. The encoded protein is CASSYRQNEKLFF.

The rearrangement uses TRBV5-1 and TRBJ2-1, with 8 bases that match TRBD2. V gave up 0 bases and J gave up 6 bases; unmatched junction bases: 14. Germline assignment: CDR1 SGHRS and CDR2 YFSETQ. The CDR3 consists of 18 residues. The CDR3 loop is CASSLGVGAGAGGNEQFF. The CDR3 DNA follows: TGCGCCAGCAGCTTGGGGGTGGGAGCGGGGGCCGGTGGCAATGAGCAGTTCTTC.

In DNA form, the CDR3 reads TGCGCCAGCAGCGATGACAGAACCTATGGCTACACCTTC. Encoded protein: CASSDDRTYGYTF. This rearrangement joins TRBV5-1 to TRBJ1-2, with D tentatively TRBD1 (5 bases). The length of the CDR3 is 13 residues. The V end was cut by 4 bases, the J end by 4 bases, with 11 bases between. Germline V gene sequence: CDR1 SGHRS, CDR2 YFSETQ.